The 20 T cell receptor beta chains below all came from one sample that was sequenced in a study of blood T cells in healthy people across ages. The authors ran a second PCR of about 7 to 11 cycles using a sample-barcoded 5' primer and a J-beta primer mix. TCRdb reprocessed the 5' RACE reads with MiXCR, giving one entry per CDR3 protein. The data hold about 570,000 distinct CDR3 sequences, with about 29% observed a single time. The sample also formed part of further work on T cells of mothers and their children.

Material for sequencing was blood. These receptors came from a boy between 2 and 10 years old in good health.

The chain is built from TRBV27 and TRBJ2-7, with D possibly being TRBD2 (5 bases). Germline-derived CDR1 and CDR2 are MNHEY and SMNVEV (reference sequence). Deletions cut 10 bases from V and 2 bases from J, with 18 bases between. CDR3 length equals 14 residues. The CDR3 protein is CATHEMEAPYEQYF. CDR3 bases: TGTGCCACCCACGAAATGGAGGCCCCCTACGAGCAGTACTTC.

This clonotype has a handful of counts. V is TRBV5-5 and J is TRBJ2-3; 8 bases map to TRBD2. The CDR3 extends over 17 amino acids. Germline V gene data show CDR1 as SGHKS and CDR2 as YYEKEE (reference sequence). The V and J ends lost 0 bases and 5 bases, in that order; junction bases with no gene match: 11. CDR3 nucleotides: TGTGCCAGCAGCTTGGGCGCCGGGACTAGGGGAGGAGATACGCAGTATTTT. Its translation is CASSLGAGTRGGDTQYF.

V is TRBV9 and J is TRBJ2-4; D not resolved. Trimming left V 4 bases short and J 3 bases short, with 8 bases between. In germline, CDR1 is SGDLS, CDR2 YYNGEE. The CDR3 extends over 13 amino acids. CDR3 loop: CASSMGYKNIQYF. The CDR3 bases are TGTGCCAGCAGCATGGGGTACAAAAACATTCAGTACTTC. Drawing the rest from reference TRBV9 and TRBJ2-4, the complete variable domain is DSGVTQTPKHLITATGQRVTLRCSPRSGDLSVYWYQQSLDQGLQFLIQYYNGEERAKGNILERFSAQQFPDLHSELNLSSLELGDSALYFCASSMGYKNIQYFGAGTRLSVL.

The rearrangement joins TRBV25-1 to TRBJ2-7; the D is unclear. V dropped 4 bases and J dropped 3 bases, with 19 bases sitting between them. In germline, CDR1 is MGHDK, CDR2 SYGVNS. This CDR3 has 16 residues. The CDR3 sequence: CASSGTRLGTYYEQYF. As DNA, the CDR3 is TGTGCCAGCAGTGGAACCAGGTTAGGTACCTACTACGAGCAGTACTTC.

The rearrangement uses TRBV24-1 and TRBJ1-1; D unresolved. The CDR3 is 15 amino acids. The germline V gene encodes CDR1 KGHDR and CDR2 SFDVKD. V lost 3 bases and J lost 1, with 11 bases in between. The CDR3 protein is CATSDQFRKNTEAFF. In DNA form, the CDR3 reads TGTGCCACCAGTGATCAGTTTCGAAAGAACACTGAAGCTTTCTTT.

The rearrangement uses TRBV12-5 and TRBJ2-1; TRBD2 matches at 8 bases. V shed 4 bases and J 10 bases; nucleotides not matched to a gene: 6. CDR1 and CDR2 (germline): LGHNT, FRNRAP. This CDR3 has 13 amino acids. The CDR3 region has the DNA TGTGCTAGTGGTTCCGTTAGCGGGACAGAGCAGTTCTTC. This gives the protein CASGSVSGTEQFF.

The chain links TRBV6-5 to TRBJ2-1; D not resolved. Trimming stripped 2 bases from V and 10 bases from J, with 12 bases between. The CDR3 contains 13 residues. Germline V lookup: CDR1 MNHEY, CDR2 SVGAGI. The CDR3 DNA reads TGTGCCAGCAGTTACGCCCGGGCGGCCGAGCAGTTCTTC. Its protein product is CASSYARAAEQFF.

V usage is TRBV6-1 and J usage is TRBJ1-2; D is unclear. Per germline, CDR1 MNHNS and CDR2 SASEGT. V lost 0 bases and J 5 bases, leaving 7 bases between the germline ends. This CDR3 is 13 amino acids long. This CDR3 is CASSEASSYGYTF. CDR3 in DNA: TGTGCCAGCAGTGAAGCGTCCTCGTATGGCTACACCTTC.

The V call is TRBV30, the J call TRBJ2-1; 7 nucleotides align to TRBD1. CDR1 and CDR2 (germline): GTSNPN, SVGIG (reference sequence). The length of the CDR3 is 14 residues. The V segment lost 2 bases and the J segment 5 bases; nucleotides outside the gene matches: 6. The CDR3 loop is CAWSWDRENNEQFF. CDR3 nucleotides: TGTGCCTGGAGTTGGGACAGAGAAAACAATGAGCAGTTCTTC. Full variable domain (remainder filled in from reference TRBV30 and TRBJ2-1): SQTIHQWPATLVQPVGSPLSLECTVEGTSNPNLYWYRQAAGRGLQLLFYSVGIGQISSEVPQNLSASRPQDRQFILSSKKLLLSDSGFYLCAWSWDRENNEQFFGPGTRLTVL.

The V gene is TRBV19, the J gene TRBJ2-6; D unclear. Trimming took off 5 bases at V and 3 bases at J, with 17 bases between the two ends. This CDR3 is 17 amino acids long. Germline CDR1 reads LNHDA; CDR2 reads SQIVND (reference sequence). CDR3 nucleotides: TGTGCCAGTAGTCTCTCTTATTGGGCTAGTGGGGCCAACGTCCTGACTTTC. It specifies CASSLSYWASGANVLTF.

The rearrangement joins TRBV7-9 to TRBJ2-1, with TRBD1 as a possible D gene (5 bases). Deletions cut 3 bases from V and 3 bases from J, with 15 bases between. Germline CDR1 and CDR2: SEHNR and FQNEAQ (reference sequence). CDR3 length: 16 amino acids. This CDR3 reads CASSFSTGELYNEQFF. The DNA for the CDR3 is TGTGCCAGCAGCTTTTCCACAGGCGAACTCTACAATGAGCAGTTCTTC.

The rearrangement joins TRBV5-1 to TRBJ2-1; no firm D call. The DNA matches TRBJ2-7 better at its end, which makes the J call doubtful. Germline values: CDR1 SGHRS, CDR2 YFSETQ. The CDR3 covers 16 residues. As DNA, the CDR3 is TGCGCCAGCAGCTTGGTCCAACCGGGCCCTGGAGACGAGCAGTACTTC. Its translation is CASSLVQPGPGDEQYF.

This sequence joins TRBV2 and TRBJ2-1; a possible D gene is TRBD2 (5 bases). Germline V CDR1 and CDR2: SNHLY, FYNNEI. This CDR3 is built from 14 residues. Trimming took 8 bases from V and 0 from J, leaving 11 bases between them. Here the CDR3 reads CASRPTSSYNEQFF. CDR3 DNA: TGTGCCAGCCGACCCACTAGCTCCTACAATGAGCAGTTCTTC.

CDR3 residues: CSAPTGVGQETQYF. CDR3 nucleotide sequence: TGCAGCGCACCTACAGGGGTCGGCCAAGAGACCCAGTACTTC. V usage is TRBV29-1 and J usage is TRBJ2-5; 7 bases are a match to TRBD1. The CDR3 runs 14 residues. CDR1 and CDR2 from the germline V gene are SQVTM and ANQGSEA. Trimming at V came to 7 bases and at J to 1 base, leaving 9 bases not matched to a gene.

This clonotype was counted at least ten times. The chain links TRBV6-4 to TRBJ1-1; 11 bases are a match to TRBD1. The V segment lost 4 bases and the J segment 5 bases; nucleotides outside the gene matches: 3. This CDR3 has 14 residues. Germline V gene lookup returns CDR1 MRHNA and CDR2 SNTAGT. The CDR3 nucleotides are TGTGCCAGCAGTGCCGGGACAGGGGGGACTGAAGCTTTCTTT. The encoded protein is CASSAGTGGTEAFF.

This clonotype was seen more than once but under ten times. V gene TRBV20-1 combines with J gene TRBJ2-5, with 12 positions matching TRBD2. CDR3 length: 14 amino acids. V lost 7 bases and J lost 5; bases outside the gene matches: 8. The germline CDR1 and CDR2 sequences are DFQATT and SNEGSKA (reference sequence). The CDR3 DNA is TGCAGTGTTTCTACTAGCGGGGGGCGCGAGACCCAGTACTTC. It specifies CSVSTSGGRETQYF.

The chain combines TRBV7-2 with TRBJ2-5, with D possibly matching TRBD1 (5 bases). The better agreement between TRBJ2-7 and the DNA end casts doubt on the J call. This CDR3 comprises 15 residues. The germline V gene encodes CDR1 SGHTA and CDR2 FQGNSA. The CDR3 loop reads CASSRRDLNPYEQYF. DNA of the CDR3: TGTGCCAGCAGCCGCAGGGATCTTAACCCCTACGAGCAGTACTTC.

This clonotype was detected only a few times. The V gene is TRBV7-8, the J gene TRBJ2-1; 10 bases align to TRBD1. The DNA matches TRBJ2-7 better at its end, which makes the J call doubtful. Germline V gene lookup returns CDR1 SGHVS and CDR2 FQNEAQ. The CDR3 spans 15 residues. The CDR3 reads CASSITGDRGYEQYF. For the CDR3, the DNA is TGTGCCAGCAGCATCACAGGGGACAGGGGTTACGAGCAGTACTTC.

V usage is TRBV7-3 and J usage is TRBJ2-1; 9 nucleotides align to TRBD2. The CDR3 consists of 17 residues. Looked up from germline, CDR1 is SGHTA and CDR2 is FQGTGA. V gave up 0 bases and J gave up 7 bases; unmatched junction bases: 10. The CDR3 nucleotides are TGTGCCAGCAGCTTAACGTTAGGGGCGGGGGGGCCGAATGAGCAGTTCTTC. This translates into CASSLTLGAGGPNEQFF.

V usage is TRBV14 and J usage is TRBJ2-3; 13 nucleotides align to TRBD2. The CDR3 has 15 residues. V lost 5 bases and J lost 4; bases outside the gene matches: 3. From germline, CDR1 is SGHDN and CDR2 FVKESK. This CDR3 reads CASSAGTSGADTQYF. The CDR3 DNA follows: TGTGCCAGCAGCGCCGGGACTAGCGGGGCAGATACGCAGTATTTT. Drawing the rest from reference TRBV14 and TRBJ2-3, the complete variable domain is EAGVTQFPSHSVIEKGQTVTLRCDPISGHDNLYWYRRVMGKEIKFLLHFVKESKQDESGMPNNRFLAERTGGTYSTLKVQPAELEDSGVYFCASSAGTSGADTQYFGPGTRLTVL.